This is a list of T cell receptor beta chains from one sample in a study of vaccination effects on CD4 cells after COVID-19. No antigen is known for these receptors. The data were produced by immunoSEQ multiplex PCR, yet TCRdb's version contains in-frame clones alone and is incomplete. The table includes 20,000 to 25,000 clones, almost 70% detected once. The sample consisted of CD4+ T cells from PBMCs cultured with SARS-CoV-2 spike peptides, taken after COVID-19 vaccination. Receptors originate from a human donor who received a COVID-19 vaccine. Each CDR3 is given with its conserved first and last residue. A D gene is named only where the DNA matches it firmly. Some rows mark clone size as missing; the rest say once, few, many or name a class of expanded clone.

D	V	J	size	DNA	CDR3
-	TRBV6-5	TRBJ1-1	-	TGTGCCAGCACCCGTATGAGGGAGGACACTGAAGCTTTCTTT	CASTRMREDTEAFF
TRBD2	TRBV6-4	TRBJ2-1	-	TGTGCCAGCAGTGACGGACTAGCGGGCGGCAATGAGCAGTTCTTC	CASSDGLAGGNEQFF
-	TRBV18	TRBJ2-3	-	TGTGCCAGCTCACCCACAGGGCCAGATACGCAGTATTTT	CASSPTGPDTQYF
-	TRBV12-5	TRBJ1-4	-	TGTGCTAGTGGTTTGTCTCCTTTCGCGACTAATGAAAAACTGTTTTTT	CASGLSPFATNEKLFF
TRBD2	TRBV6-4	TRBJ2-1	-	TGTGCCAGCAGTGAAGGGACTAGCGGGAGTGAGATGAGTGAGCAGTTCTTC	CASSEGTSGSEMSEQFF
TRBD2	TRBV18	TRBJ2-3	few	TGTGCCAGCTCACCGACTGGCGGGAGCCCAGATACGCAGTATTTT	CASSPTGGSPDTQYF
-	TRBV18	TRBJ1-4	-	TGTGCCAGCTCGTGGGGGGCAACTAATGAAAAACTGTTTTTT	CASSWGATNEKLFF
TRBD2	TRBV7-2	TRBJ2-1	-	TGTGCCAGCAGCTTAGGGTTCGCGCGGGGGGCAAACAATGAGCAGTTCTTC	CASSLGFARGANNEQFF
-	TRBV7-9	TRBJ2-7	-	TGTGCCAGCAGCTTAGGCCCTCAATCCCCGTACTTC	CASSLGPQSPYF
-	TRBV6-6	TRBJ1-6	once	TGTGCCAGCAGTTACTCGGCAGGGACCGGTTCACCCCTCCACTTT	CASSYSAGTGSPLHF
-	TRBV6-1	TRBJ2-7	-	TGTGCCAGCAGTGACCGGAGGGGGTACGAGCAGTACTTC	CASSDRRGYEQYF
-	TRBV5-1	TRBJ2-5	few	TGCGCCAGCAGCCTACAAGAGACCCAGTACTTC	CASSLQETQYF
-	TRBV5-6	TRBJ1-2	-	TGTGCCAGCAGCTTAGGACATGGCTACACCTTC	CASSLGHGYTF
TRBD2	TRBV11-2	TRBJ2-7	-	TGTGCCAGCAGCTTAGGCTGGCGGGGGTCCTACGAGCAGTACTTC	CASSLGWRGSYEQYF
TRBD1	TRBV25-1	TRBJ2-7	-	TGTGCCAGCAGTGACAGGACAGGGGACGGCGAGCAGTACTTC	CASSDRTGDGEQYF
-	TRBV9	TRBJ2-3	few	TGTGCCAGCAGCGTAGTCACAGATACGCAGTATTTT	CASSVVTDTQYF
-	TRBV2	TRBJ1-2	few	TGTGCCAGCCAGGGTGTAAGACGTGGATATGGCTACACCTTC	CASQGVRRGYGYTF
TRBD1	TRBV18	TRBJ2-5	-	TGTGCCAGCTCACGGGACAGCCAAGAGACCCAGTACTTC	CASSRDSQETQYF
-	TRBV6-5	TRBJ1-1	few	TGTGCCAGCAGTTACGAAATCGTAGGCACTGAAGCTTTCTTT	CASSYEIVGTEAFF
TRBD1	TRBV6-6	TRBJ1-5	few	TGTGCCAGCGTAGGACAGGGGGGAATTCAGCCCCAGCATTTT	CASVGQGGIQPQHF
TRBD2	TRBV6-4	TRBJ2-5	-	TGTGCCAGCAGTGCGACTAGCGGACAAGAGACCCAGTACTTC	CASSATSGQETQYF
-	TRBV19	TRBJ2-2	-	TGTGCCAGTAGATATAGCTATACCACCGGGGAGCTGTTTTTT	CASRYSYTTGELFF
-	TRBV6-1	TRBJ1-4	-	TGTGCCAGCAGTGAATCAAGGGCGAATGAAAAACTGTTTTTT	CASSESRANEKLFF
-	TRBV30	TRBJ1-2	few	TGTGCCTGGAGTAGCGAGGGGGACTATGGCTACACCTTC	CAWSSEGDYGYTF
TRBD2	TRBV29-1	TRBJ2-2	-	TGCAGCGTTCAGTTATATCTAGCGGGGAGCTCGAACACCGGGGAGCTGTTTTTT	CSVQLYLAGSSNTGELFF
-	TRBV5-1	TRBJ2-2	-	TGCGCCAGCAGCAAAGGGAATTCGAACACCGGGGAGCTGTTTTTT	CASSKGNSNTGELFF
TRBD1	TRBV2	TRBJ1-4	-	TGTGCCAGCAGTCAAAGTGGGCTGACAGGGGGGGAAAAACTGTTTTTT	CASSQSGLTGGEKLFF
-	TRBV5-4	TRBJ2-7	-	TGTGCCAGCAGCTTGGGAGGGCCGGGCTACGAGCAGTACTTC	CASSLGGPGYEQYF
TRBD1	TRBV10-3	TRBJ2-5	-	TGTGCCATCAGTGCTGGGGACAGGGGGGAAGAGACCCAGTACTTC	CAISAGDRGEETQYF
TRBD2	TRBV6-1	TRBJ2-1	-	TGTGCCAGCAGTGAATGGGGAGGCACTAGCGTGATAAATGAGCAGTTCTTC	CASSEWGGTSVINEQFF
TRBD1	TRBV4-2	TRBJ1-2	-	TGTGCCAGCAGCCAAGAAAATTTCGCAGGGGGCGCGTCTGGTGGCTACACCTTC	CASSQENFAGGASGGYTF
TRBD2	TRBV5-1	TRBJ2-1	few	TGCGCCAGCAGCGAGCGGGGCCGCTCCTACAATGAGCAGTTCTTC	CASSERGRSYNEQFF
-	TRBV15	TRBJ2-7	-	TGTGCCACCATCGACGAAAACAGCTACGAGCAGTACTTC	CATIDENSYEQYF
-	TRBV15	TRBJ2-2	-	TGTGCCACCAGCGGAAGAAACACCGGGGAGCTGTTTTTT	CATSGRNTGELFF
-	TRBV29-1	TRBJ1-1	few	TGCAGCGCTTATCCACAGGGCGGAGGCACTGAAGCTTTCTTT	CSAYPQGGGTEAFF
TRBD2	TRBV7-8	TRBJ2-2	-	TGTGCCAGCAGCCCGGGACTAGCAAACACCGGGGAGCTGTTTTTT	CASSPGLANTGELFF
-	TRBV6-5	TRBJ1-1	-	TGTGCCAGCAGTTACGAAGGCCCGAGGAACACTGAAGCTTTCTTT	CASSYEGPRNTEAFF
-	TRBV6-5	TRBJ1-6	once	TGTGCCAGCAGTTGGGCAGGGGCGAATTCACCCCTCCACTTT	CASSWAGANSPLHF
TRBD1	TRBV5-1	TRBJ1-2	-	TGCGCCAGCAGCGAACCCGGGACAGCCGTCCGAAGTAACTATGGCTACACCTTC	CASSEPGTAVRSNYGYTF
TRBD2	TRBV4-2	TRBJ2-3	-	TGTGCCAGCAGCCAGGGGACTAGCGGGGGAGGTAGCACAGATACGCAGTATTTT	CASSQGTSGGGSTDTQYF
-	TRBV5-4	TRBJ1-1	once	TGTGCCAGCAGCCTTCAGGGGAACACTGAAGCTTTCTTT	CASSLQGNTEAFF
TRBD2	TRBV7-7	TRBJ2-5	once	TGTGCCAGCAGCAAAGGACTAGCGGAAGAGACCCAGTACTTC	CASSKGLAEETQYF
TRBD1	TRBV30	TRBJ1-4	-	TGTGCCTGGAGTCTGTTTGGGGCAGGGGGCCAGGAAAAACTGTTTTTT	CAWSLFGAGGQEKLFF
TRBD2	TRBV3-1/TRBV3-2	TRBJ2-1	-	TGTGCCAGCAGCCAAGGTCAGCGGGAAGAGCTCAAGCAGTTCTTC	CASSQGQREELKQFF
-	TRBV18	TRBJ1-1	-	TGTGCCAGCTCACCACAGCCCGAGACTGAAGCTTTCTTT	CASSPQPETEAFF
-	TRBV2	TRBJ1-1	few	TGTGCCAGCAGTGAACTGGAGAACACTGAAGCTTTCTTT	CASSELENTEAFF
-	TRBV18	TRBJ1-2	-	TGTGCCAGCTCACCCGACACCAACTATGGCTACACCTTC	CASSPDTNYGYTF
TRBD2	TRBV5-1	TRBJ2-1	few	TGCGCCAGCAGCTTGGCGGGACTAGCGGGCTTCAATGAGCAGTTCTTC	CASSLAGLAGFNEQFF
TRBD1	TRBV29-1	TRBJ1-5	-	TGCAGCGTTGCGCAGGGGACAGCTCAGCCCCAGCATTTT	CSVAQGTAQPQHF
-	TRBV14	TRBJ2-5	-	TGTGCCAGCAGCCAAGTGGCCGGGGGGACCCAGTACTTC	CASSQVAGGTQYF
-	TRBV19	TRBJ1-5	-	TGTGCCAGTAGTATAACAGGAAGCAATCAGCCCCAGCATTTT	CASSITGSNQPQHF
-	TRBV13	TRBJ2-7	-	TGTGCCAGCACCCCACCTCTGACCGATGCTCGCGGCGAGCAGTACTTC	CASTPPLTDARGEQYF
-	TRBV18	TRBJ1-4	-	TGTGCCAGGAGGTCATCCTTTAGGGAGAGGAGTGAAAAACTGTTTTTT	CARRSSFRERSEKLFF